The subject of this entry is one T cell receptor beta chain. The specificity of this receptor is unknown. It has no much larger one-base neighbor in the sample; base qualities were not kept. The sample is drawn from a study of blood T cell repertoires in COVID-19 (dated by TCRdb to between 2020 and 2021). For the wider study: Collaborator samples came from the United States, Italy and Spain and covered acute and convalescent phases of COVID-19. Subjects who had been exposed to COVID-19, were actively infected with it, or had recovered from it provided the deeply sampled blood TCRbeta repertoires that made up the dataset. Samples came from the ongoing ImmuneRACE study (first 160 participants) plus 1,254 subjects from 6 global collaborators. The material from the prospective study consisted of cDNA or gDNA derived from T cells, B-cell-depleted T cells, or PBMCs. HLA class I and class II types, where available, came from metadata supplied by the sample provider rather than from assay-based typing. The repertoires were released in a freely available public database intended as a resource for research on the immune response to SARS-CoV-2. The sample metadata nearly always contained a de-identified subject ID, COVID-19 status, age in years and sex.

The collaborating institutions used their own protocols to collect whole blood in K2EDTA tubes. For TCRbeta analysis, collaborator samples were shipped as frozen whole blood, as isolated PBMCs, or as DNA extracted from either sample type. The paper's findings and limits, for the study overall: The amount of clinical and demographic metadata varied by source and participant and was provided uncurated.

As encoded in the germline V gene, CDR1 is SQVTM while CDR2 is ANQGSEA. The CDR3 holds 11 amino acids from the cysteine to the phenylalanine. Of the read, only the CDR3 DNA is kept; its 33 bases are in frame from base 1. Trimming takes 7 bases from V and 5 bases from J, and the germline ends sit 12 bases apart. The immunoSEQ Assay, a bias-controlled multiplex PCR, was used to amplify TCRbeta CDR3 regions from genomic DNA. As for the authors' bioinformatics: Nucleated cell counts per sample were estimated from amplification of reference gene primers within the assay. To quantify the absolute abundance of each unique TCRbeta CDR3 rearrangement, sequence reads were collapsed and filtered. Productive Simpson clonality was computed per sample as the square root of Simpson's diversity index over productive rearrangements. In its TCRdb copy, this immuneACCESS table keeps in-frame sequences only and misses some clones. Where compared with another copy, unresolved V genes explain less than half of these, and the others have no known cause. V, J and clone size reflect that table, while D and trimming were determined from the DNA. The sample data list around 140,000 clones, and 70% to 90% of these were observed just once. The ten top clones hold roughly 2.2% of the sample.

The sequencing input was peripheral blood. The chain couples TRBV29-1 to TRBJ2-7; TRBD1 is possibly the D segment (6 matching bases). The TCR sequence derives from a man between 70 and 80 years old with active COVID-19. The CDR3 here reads CSARKGDEQYF. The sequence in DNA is TGCAGCGCCCGTAAGGGGGACGAGCAGTACTTC.